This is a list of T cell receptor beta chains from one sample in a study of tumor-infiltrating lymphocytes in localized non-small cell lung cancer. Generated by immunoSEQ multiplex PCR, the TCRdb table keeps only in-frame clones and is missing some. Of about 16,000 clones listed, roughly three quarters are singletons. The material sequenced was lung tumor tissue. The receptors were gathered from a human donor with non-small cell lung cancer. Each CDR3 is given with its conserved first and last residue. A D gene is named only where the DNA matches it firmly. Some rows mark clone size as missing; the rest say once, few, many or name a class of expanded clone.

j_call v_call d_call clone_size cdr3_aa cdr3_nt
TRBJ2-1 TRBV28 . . CASSPLWWDGSYNEQFF TGTGCCAGCAGTCCCCTTTGGTGGGACGGCTCCTACAATGAGCAGTTCTTC
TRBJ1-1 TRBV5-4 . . CASSWGGTEAFF TGTGCCAGCAGCTGGGGCGGCACTGAAGCTTTCTTT
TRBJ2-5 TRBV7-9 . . CASSLIVTSETQYF TGTGCCAGCAGCTTAATTGTAACATCAGAGACCCAGTACTTC
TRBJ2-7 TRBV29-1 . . CSVEDRGREAHEQYF TGCAGCGTTGAAGATCGGGGCAGGGAGGCCCACGAGCAGTACTTC
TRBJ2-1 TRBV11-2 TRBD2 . CASSLGGMSGGPSWNEQFF TGTGCCAGCAGCCTGGGAGGGATGTCAGGAGGGCCCAGCTGGAATGAGCAGTTCTTC
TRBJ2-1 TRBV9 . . CASTSSDSSYNEQFF TGTGCCAGCACCTCCTCCGACAGTTCCTACAATGAGCAGTTCTTC
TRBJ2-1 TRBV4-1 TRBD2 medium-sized CASSPAGSSYNEQFF TGCGCCAGCAGCCCAGCGGGGAGCTCCTACAATGAGCAGTTCTTC
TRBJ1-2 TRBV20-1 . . CSATYGYTF TGCAGTGCTACTTATGGCTACACCTTC
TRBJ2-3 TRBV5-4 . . CASSLVGSRAPQYF TGTGCCAGCAGCTTGGTGGGCTCTAGGGCTCCGCAGTATTTT
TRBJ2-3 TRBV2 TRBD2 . CASSEARGGGTDTQYF TGTGCCAGCAGTGAAGCCCGGGGGGGAGGCACAGATACGCAGTATTTT
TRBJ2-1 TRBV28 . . CASSLATREFF TGTGCCAGCAGTTTGGCCACCCGAGAATTCTTC
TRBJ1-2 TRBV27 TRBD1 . CASSPAGDRVFNYGYTF TGTGCCAGCAGTCCCGCCGGGGACAGGGTCTTTAACTATGGCTACACCTTC
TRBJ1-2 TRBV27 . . CASSLSVGGGYTF TGTGCCAGCAGTTTATCCGTAGGAGGGGGCTACACCTTC
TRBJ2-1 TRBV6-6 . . CASSLRTRNNEQFF TGTGCCAGCAGTCTTCGGACCAGGAACAATGAGCAGTTCTTC
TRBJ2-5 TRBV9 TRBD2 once CASSAGTTSGGKETQYF TGTGCCAGCAGCGCGGGAACGACTAGCGGGGGAAAAGAGACCCAGTACTTC
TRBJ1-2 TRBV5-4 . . CASSRSSSLTGNNGYTF TGTGCCAGCAGCCGTTCTTCCTCCTTAACGGGCAACAATGGCTACACCTTC
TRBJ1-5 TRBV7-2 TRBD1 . CASSGLLGGGQPQHF TGTGCCAGCAGCGGGCTATTAGGGGGCGGCCAGCCCCAGCATTTT
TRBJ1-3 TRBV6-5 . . CASSGRDPGNTIYF TGTGCCAGCAGCGGACGGGACCCTGGAAACACCATATATTTT
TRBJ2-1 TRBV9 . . CASSVGGSLYNEQFF TGTGCCAGCAGCGTAGGAGGGTCCCTATACAATGAGCAGTTCTTC
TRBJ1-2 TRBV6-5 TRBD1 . CASSVGQGYRYGYTF TGTGCCAGCAGTGTGGGACAGGGATATCGATATGGCTACACCTTC
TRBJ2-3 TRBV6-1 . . CASIQGSTDKTQYF TGTGCCAGCATCCAAGGGTCAACGGATAAGACGCAGTATTTT
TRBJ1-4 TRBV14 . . CASSQRSWEKLFF TGTGCCAGCAGCCAAAGAAGTTGGGAAAAACTGTTTTTT
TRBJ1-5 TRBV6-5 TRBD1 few CASSYRGRNQPQHF TGTGCCAGCAGTTACAGGGGGCGCAATCAGCCCCAGCATTTT
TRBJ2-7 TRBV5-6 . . CASSRPQSYEQYF TGTGCCAGCAGTCGGCCCCAGTCCTACGAGCAGTACTTC
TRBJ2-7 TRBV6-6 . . CASSYSTASYEQYF TGTGCCAGCAGTTACTCGACAGCCTCCTACGAGCAGTACTTC
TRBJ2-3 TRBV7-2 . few CASSSLRTDTQYF TGTGCCAGCAGCTCTCTACGCACAGATACGCAGTATTTT
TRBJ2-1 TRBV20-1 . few CSATYNEQFF TGCAGTGCCACTTACAATGAGCAGTTCTTC
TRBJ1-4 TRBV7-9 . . CASSTWGRDGNEKLFF TGTGCCAGCAGCACTTGGGGCCGGGACGGGAATGAAAAACTGTTTTTT
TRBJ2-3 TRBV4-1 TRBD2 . CASSQDWTSGRGTDTQYF TGCGCCAGCAGCCAAGATTGGACTAGCGGGAGAGGCACAGATACGCAGTATTTT
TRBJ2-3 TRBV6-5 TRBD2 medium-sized CASGGGGSSTDTQYF TGTGCCAGCGGGGGGGGAGGGTCGAGCACAGATACGCAGTATTTT
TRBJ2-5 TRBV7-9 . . CASSRETQYF TGTGCCAGCAGCCGGGAGACCCAGTACTTC
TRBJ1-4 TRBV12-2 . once CASRLARDPSKLFF TGTGCAAGTCGCTTAGCGCGGGACCCTAGCAAACTGTTTTTT
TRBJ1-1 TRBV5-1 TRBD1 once CASRGGDRGGTEAFF TGCGCCAGCAGGGGCGGGGACAGGGGGGGAACTGAAGCTTTCTTT
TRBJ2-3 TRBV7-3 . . CASSLRGGSADTQYF TGTGCCAGCAGCCTTAGGGGGGGGAGCGCAGATACGCAGTATTTT
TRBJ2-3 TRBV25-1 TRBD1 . CASSEGQGYTDTQYF TGTGCCAGCAGTGAGGGACAGGGTTACACAGATACGCAGTATTTT
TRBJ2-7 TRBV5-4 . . CASSRDFHEQYF TGTGCCAGCAGCCGGGACTTCCACGAGCAGTACTTC
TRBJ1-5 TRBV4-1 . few CASSQDINQPQHF TGCGCCAGCAGCCAGGATATTAATCAGCCCCAGCATTTT
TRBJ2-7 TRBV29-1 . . CSVEAGPYEQYF TGCAGCGTTGAGGCAGGTCCCTACGAGCAGTACTTC
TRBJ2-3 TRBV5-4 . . CASSLHGLPTDTQYF TGTGCCAGCAGCTTACACGGATTACCCACAGATACGCAGTATTTT